The source of this T cell receptor beta chain is a study of OX40 agonist ivuxolimab in advanced cancers. Here immunoSEQ multiplex PCR was the method, and the copy in TCRdb shows in-frame clones only, minus some. The table includes over 40,000 clones, around 87% detected once. The CDR3 length is 13 residues. In germline, CDR1 is ENHRY, CDR2 SYGVKD. The V and J ends lost 3 bases and 7 bases respectively, with 9 bases between them. The specimen was CD4+ or CD8+ T cells sorted from blood, collected in a trial of the OX40 agonist ivuxolimab. The chain couples TRBV10-3 to TRBJ1-4; tentative D call: TRBD1 (5 bases). This sequence originates from an adult with an advanced solid tumor such as melanoma, head and neck, liver or kidney cancer. CDR3 sequence reads: CAISEDSGEKLFF. CDR3 coding DNA: TGTGCCATCAGTGAAGACAGTGGTGAAAAACTGTTTTTT.